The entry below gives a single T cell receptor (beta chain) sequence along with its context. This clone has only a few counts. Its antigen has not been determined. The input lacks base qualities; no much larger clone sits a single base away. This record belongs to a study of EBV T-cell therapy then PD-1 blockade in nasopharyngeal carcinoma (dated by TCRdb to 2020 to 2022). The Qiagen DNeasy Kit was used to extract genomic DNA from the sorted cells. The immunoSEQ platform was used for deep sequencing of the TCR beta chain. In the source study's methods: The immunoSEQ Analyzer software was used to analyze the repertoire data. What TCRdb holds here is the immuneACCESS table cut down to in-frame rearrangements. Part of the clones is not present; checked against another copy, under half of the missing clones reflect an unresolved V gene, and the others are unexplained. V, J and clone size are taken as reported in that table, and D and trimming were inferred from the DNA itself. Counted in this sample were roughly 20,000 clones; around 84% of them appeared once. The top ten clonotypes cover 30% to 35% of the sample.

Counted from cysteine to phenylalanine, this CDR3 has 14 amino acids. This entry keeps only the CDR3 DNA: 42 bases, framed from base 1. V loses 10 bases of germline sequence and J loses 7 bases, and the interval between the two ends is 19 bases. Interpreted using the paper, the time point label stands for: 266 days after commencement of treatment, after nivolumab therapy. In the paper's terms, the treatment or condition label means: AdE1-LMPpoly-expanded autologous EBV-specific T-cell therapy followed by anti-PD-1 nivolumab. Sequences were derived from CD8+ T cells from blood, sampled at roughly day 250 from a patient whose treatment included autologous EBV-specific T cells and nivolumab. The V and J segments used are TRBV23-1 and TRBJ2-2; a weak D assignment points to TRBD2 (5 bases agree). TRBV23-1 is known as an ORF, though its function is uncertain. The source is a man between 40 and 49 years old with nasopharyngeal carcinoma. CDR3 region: CAIMDRGWVGELFF. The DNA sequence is TGCGCCATCATGGACCGGGGTTGGGTCGGGGAGCTGTTTTTT.